The present entry profiles one T cell receptor beta chain with its context. This entry comes from a study of T-cell reconstitution after alpha-beta-depleted transplantation in children. Unique molecular identifiers tagged the TCRbeta library. TCRdb fed the PCR reads into MiXCR, producing one record per CDR3 protein. The sample holds some 640,000 distinct CDR3 sequences, approximately 16% seen once. The V gene lost 0 bases and the J gene lost 0 bases, with 27 bases spanning the gap. This CDR3 is 21 amino acids long. Germline V gene lookup returns CDR1 DFQATT and CDR2 SNEGSKA (reference sequence). The source of this sequence is a human donor who donated a stem cell graft to a child with acute myeloid leukemia. The starting material was PBMCs from the stem cell graft donor, obtained from the stem cell graft. This sequence joins TRBV20-1 and TRBJ1-5; possibly TRBD1 for D (6 bases). CDR3 sequence: CSARDSTSRGANPNSNQPQHF. CDR3 nucleotides: TGCAGTGCTAGAGATTCAACCTCGAGGGGGGCCAATCCCAATAGCAATCAGCCCCAGCATTTT.